This T cell receptor (beta chain) is drawn from a study of cytomegalovirus exposure and HLA in healthy donors. Nominal health characterized the donors when sampled, though unrecorded immune exposures were likely. PCR used 60 Vbeta primers and 13 Jbeta primers. This table comes from immunoSEQ multiplex PCR, and its TCRdb copy is limited to in-frame clones, with some not included. This sample yields 200,000 or so clones, of which more than 75% are seen a single time; over 5% belongs to the top ten. Losses at the gene ends were 3 bases for V and 2 bases for J; bases not matched to a gene: 9. Looked up from germline, CDR1 is WSHSY and CDR2 is SAAADI. The CDR3 has 17 amino acids.

The sequenced material came from PBMCs. The V and J genes are TRBV10-2 and TRBJ1-3, with TRBD1 matching over 8 bases. This sequence was found in a woman aged 45-60 years in good health and CMV-seropositive. The CDR3 coding sequence is TGCGCCAGCAGTGACCACGGACAGGGAAGCCCTGGAAACACCATATATTTT. Its protein product is CASSDHGQGSPGNTIYF.